This TCR beta chain was sequenced during a study of glioma-infiltrating T cells (dated by TCRdb to the mid-2010s). At the level of the whole study: The low-grade gliomas were WHO grade II oligodendrogliomas or astrocytomas, while the glioblastomas were WHO grade IV tumors sampled at initial diagnosis rather than at recurrent diagnosis. Dexamethasone was administered to glioma patients for six or fewer days before surgery. Sequencing coverage of roughly 4- to 11-fold of some 1.1 million peripheral T cells was targeted for blood libraries. Glioma tissue, non-neoplastic brain tissue and matched peripheral blood mononuclear cells were used as sources from which TCR alpha- and beta-chain repertoires were sequenced. To gauge divergence between tissue and blood T-cell populations, every tissue-infiltrating repertoire was compared against the peripheral blood repertoire from the same patient. Three low-grade glioma patients, several primary glioblastoma patients, and three non-glioma patients who contributed non-neoplastic brain tissue made up the paired cohort. On the study overall, not on this receptor specifically: The group comparisons were based on small numbers of patients: three non-neoplastic, three low-grade glioma and several glioblastoma patients. Patients with low tissue-blood divergence were marked by a signature set of shared blood CDR3 motifs, and that set was depleted in highly divergent patients. In non-neoplastic patients, VJ-independent divergence between tissue and blood fell below expectation, whereas in all gliomas, and especially in low-grade gliomas, the divergence rose above expectation. Tissue and blood shared very few CDR3 sequences, a result attributed to high CDR3 diversity and limited sampling.

This clonotype was detected only a few times. The antigen it recognizes is unknown. Base qualities are not provided; no much larger clone lies one nucleotide away. TCR alpha and beta CDR3 regions were amplified with the iRepertoire nested amplicon-rescue multiplex PCR (arm-PCR) platform from RNA. One-step reverse transcription and amplification used about 95-450 ng of tissue mRNA or PBMC total RNA as input. Following bead purification, Illumina adapters were added by a secondary multiplex PCR, and the libraries were gel-purified between 200 and 400 bp. Internal 6-nucleotide barcodes were carried by the libraries and were used for demultiplexing. Sequencing of libraries was performed on an Illumina MiSeq with 2x220 or 2x250 nucleotide paired-end reads. The source study handled its data this way. Paired reads were merged using FLASH 1.2.11 and aligned with BWA-MEM to the GRCh37 human genome, and TRA and TRB reads were then extracted. For V and J assignment, an IMGT-derived reference of cassette sequences and CDR3 motifs that included pseudogenes was used. Reads were translated in three frames, and productive CDR3s were defined by a C…FGXG motif without stop codons. Unique combinations of V-J cassette pair and CDR3 amino acid sequence were defined as clonotypes. Filtering of reads was based on Hamming distance, with the threshold set by the sequence error rate of each sample in mapped regions. TCRdb applied fastp at Q25 and MiXCR to the public reads, then kept only in-frame beta chains. Rows with a matching CDR3 protein are joined into one entry that keeps the most common DNA and genes. The V and J calls and clone size are TCRdb's, not the authors'. Across this sample there are 400,000 or so distinct CDR3 sequences, with around 45% seen only once. Together, the top ten hold around 12% of the sample.

Reading from cysteine to phenylalanine, the CDR3 counts 13 amino acids. Only the CDR3 portion is preserved as DNA: 39 bases, with reading frame beginning at the first base. Taken from the germline V gene, the CDR1 and CDR2 loops are SNHLY and FYNNEI. V is shortened by 7 bases, J by 0 bases, and the region joining them spans 7 bases. Immediately after resection, surgical brain or tumor specimens were cryofrozen in liquid nitrogen, and peripheral blood cells were collected at the same time. The TCR was taken from a human donor with low-grade glioma or glioblastoma, undergoing nonglioma brain surgery, or in good health (not recorded which). Source material: glioma tissue, nonneoplastic brain tissue, or PBMCs (not recorded which). The rearranged segments are TRBV2 and TRBJ1-3, with the D gene not clear enough to name. The CDR3 reads as follows: CASTPPSGNTIYF. The nucleotides are TGTGCCAGCACACCACCCTCTGGAAACACCATATATTTT. With the rest looked up from the reference TRBV2 and TRBJ1-3 genes rather than sequenced, the full variable domain is EPEVTQTPSHQVTQMGQEVILRCVPISNHLYFYWYRQILGQKVEFLVSFYNNEISEKSEIFDDQFSVERPDGSNFTLKIRSTKLEDSAMYFCASTPPSGNTIYFGEGSWLTVV.